The text below deals with one T cell receptor beta chain. This sample is part of a study of cytomegalovirus exposure and HLA in healthy donors. Profiling relied on immunoSEQ multiplex PCR, and the TCRdb table lists in-frame clones only, not all of them. The repertoire has around 300,000 clones, about 86% of them found once; the top ten carry 0.9% to 1.1%. The germline V and J ends were trimmed by 7 bases and 0 bases, with 16 bases remaining between them. The CDR3 is 16 amino acids. Per germline, CDR1 MDHEN and CDR2 SYDVKM. V and J are TRBV28 and TRBJ1-3; D gene ambiguous. This TCR was sampled from a woman aged 18-35 years in good health and CMV-seronegative. The sample was PBMCs. CDR3 amino acids: CASTIPSGNSGNTIYF. DNA of the CDR3: TGTGCCAGCACCATCCCGTCGGGGAACTCTGGAAACACCATATATTTT.